The 15 T cell receptor beta chains presented below share a single source sample, sequenced in a study of shared clonotypes between healthy human individuals. The repertoire was sequenced with immunoSEQ multiplex PCR; TCRdb's copy has only in-frame clones and lacks some. The sample yields about 2.4 million clones, approximately 94% seen once. What was sequenced was naive CD4+ T cells from PBMCs. The subset here: CD45RA+ positively selected. Source of these receptors: a young man in good health. Some clones in this sample may be carry-over from other donors' samples.

The chain recombines TRBV6-5 with TRBJ2-1; 10 bases fit TRBD2. The germline CDR1 and CDR2 sequences are MNHEY and SVGAGI. This CDR3 spans 15 amino acids. Trimming took 7 bases from V and 6 from J; bases not matched to a gene: 9. The CDR3 DNA reads TGTGCCAGCAAAGAAACTAGCGGGAATTTCAATGAGCAGTTCTTC. It codes for CASKETSGNFNEQFF.

The genes are TRBV7-3 and TRBJ2-3, with D unclear. Germline CDR1 is SGHTA and CDR2 is FQGTGA. This CDR3 spans 13 amino acids. The germline V and J ends were trimmed by 3 bases and 4 bases, with 8 bases remaining between them. This CDR3 is CASSLAFPDTQYF. CDR3 in DNA: TGTGCCAGCAGCTTGGCCTTCCCAGATACGCAGTATTTT.

The chain uses TRBV5-4 and TRBJ2-7; TRBD1 is a possible D gene (7 bases). V was clipped by 0 bases and J by 6 bases, with 19 bases between them. This CDR3 comprises 16 residues. Germline CDR1 SGHNT, CDR2 YYREEE (reference sequence). The CDR3 loop reads CASSLGRTGGMTEQYF. CDR3 sequence (DNA): TGTGCCAGCAGCTTGGGTAGGACAGGAGGGATGACCGAGCAGTACTTC.

The CDR3 sequence: CASKGTGSYEQYF. The CDR3, as DNA: TGCGCCAGCAAAGGGACAGGATCCTACGAGCAGTACTTC. The J gene is TRBJ2-7, the V gene TRBV5-1, with 8 bases fitting TRBD1. CDR3 length: 13 amino acids. Germline V gene data show CDR1 as SGHRS and CDR2 as YFSETQ. The V segment lost 6 bases and the J segment 1 base; nucleotides outside the gene matches: 3.

The rearrangement joins TRBV7-3 to TRBJ1-1, with D tentatively TRBD1 (5 bases). Per germline, CDR1 SGHTA and CDR2 FQGTGA. The ends were cut back, 4 bases at V and 4 bases at J, with 13 bases in the middle. The CDR3 is made up of 14 amino acids. The CDR3 region is CASSSLGVSTEAFF. In DNA form, the CDR3 reads TGTGCCAGCAGCTCCCTAGGGGTGAGCACTGAAGCTTTCTTT.

This chain uses TRBV28 with TRBJ1-1; D not certain. Germline CDR1 reads MDHEN; CDR2 reads SYDVKM. There are 14 residues in the CDR3. The germline V and J ends were trimmed by 4 bases and 1 base, with 10 bases remaining between them. DNA of the CDR3: TGTGCCAGCAGTTCTTTGGGAGCGAACACTGAAGCTTTCTTT. The encoded protein is CASSSLGANTEAFF.

The chain recombines TRBV7-9 with TRBJ2-2; D unclear. This CDR3 has 16 amino acids. Germline CDR1 is SEHNR and CDR2 is FQNEAQ (reference sequence). With 1 base removed from V and 6 bases from J, the gap between germline ends came to 15 bases. CDR3 coding DNA: TGTGCCAGCAGCTTAGTCCAAGTACGAGCCCCCGGGGAGCTGTTTTTT. Its translation is CASSLVQVRAPGELFF.

This rearrangement joins TRBV6-6 to TRBJ1-2; TRBD1 is a possible D gene (5 bases). Between the trimmed V and J ends, which lost 0 bases and 6 bases, there was a span of 17 bases. The CDR3 extends over 16 amino acids. Germline CDR1 reads MNHNY; CDR2 reads SVGAGI (reference sequence). The CDR3 spells CASSYSLDTHRHGYTF. The CDR3 DNA is TGTGCCAGCAGTTACTCCCTGGACACCCACCGGCATGGCTACACCTTC.

V is TRBV5-1 and J is TRBJ1-2, with a weak D call TRBD1 (5 bases). Trimming shortened V by 3 bases and J by 1 base, and 10 bases separated the two germline ends. This CDR3 has 14 amino acids. CDR1 is SGHRS, CDR2 YFSETQ, per germline. The CDR3 reads CASSWSGGNYGYTF. The CDR3 nucleotides read TGCGCCAGCAGCTGGAGCGGGGGTAACTATGGCTACACCTTC. The variable domain in full, completed from reference TRBV5-1 and TRBJ1-2, reads KAGVTQTPRYLIKTRGQQVTLSCSPISGHRSVSWYQQTPGQGLQFLFEYFSETQRNKGNFPGRFSGRQFSNSRSEMNVSTLELGDSALYLCASSWSGGNYGYTFGSGTRLTVV.

The genes are TRBV5-4 and TRBJ2-2, with D possibly matching TRBD2 (6 bases). V shed 2 bases and J shed 6 bases, with 17 bases lying between them. Germline V gives CDR1 SGHNT, CDR2 YYREEE (reference sequence). This CDR3 is built from 16 residues. CDR3 loop: CASSLRLARAAGELFF. The CDR3, as DNA: TGTGCCAGCAGCTTACGGCTAGCGCGAGCTGCCGGGGAGCTGTTTTTT. The full variable domain, completed using reference TRBV5-4 and TRBJ2-2, is ETGVTQSPTHLIKTRGQQVTLRCSSQSGHNTVSWYQQALGQGPQFIFQYYREEENGRGNFPPRFSGLQFPNYSSELNVNALELDDSALYLCASSLRLARAAGELFFGEGSRLTVL.

The CDR3 spells CASSQGYSPNYGYTF. CDR3 nucleotides: TGCGCCAGCAGCCAAGGGTACAGCCCAAACTATGGCTACACCTTC. The gene calls are TRBV4-3 and TRBJ1-2; unclear D gene. Trimming left V 1 base short and J 2 bases short, with 11 bases between. Per the germline V gene, CDR1 is LGHNA and CDR2 is YSLEER. CDR3 length equals 15 residues.

This clone has a single count. The chain employs TRBV20-1 and TRBJ2-3, with D maybe TRBD1 (5 bases). CDR3 length: 10 amino acids. The V gene lost 2 bases and the J gene lost 14 bases, with 11 bases spanning the gap. The V gene's germline CDR1 is DFQATT and CDR2 SNEGSKA (reference sequence). CDR3 bases: TGCAGTGCTAGAAGACAGATCCCGTATTTT. Translated, it gives CSARRQIPYF.

This chain connects TRBV9 to TRBJ2-3, with 7 bases lining up with TRBD2. J gave up 3 bases and V 4 bases, and 5 bases lay outside the gene matches. Germline loops: CDR1 SGDLS, CDR2 YYNGEE. This CDR3 is built from 14 residues. The CDR3 nucleotides read TGTGCCAGCAGCCCGACTAGCAGAACAGATACGCAGTATTTT. It yields the protein CASSPTSRTDTQYF.

V is TRBV4-1 and J is TRBJ1-3; possible D gene TRBD1, 5 bases. The V gene's germline CDR1 is MGHRA and CDR2 YSYEKL. Between the trimmed V and J ends, which lost 0 bases and 0 bases, there was a span of 9 bases. There are 16 residues in the CDR3. The CDR3 sequence: CASSQEQVSSGNTIYF. In nucleotides, the CDR3 is TGCGCCAGCAGCCAAGAACAGGTCAGCTCTGGAAACACCATATATTTT.

The gene calls are TRBV27 and TRBJ2-5; 7 nucleotides line up with TRBD2. The V gene end was trimmed by 5 bases and the J gene end by 5 bases; junction bases not matched to a gene: 5. The germline V gene encodes CDR1 MNHEY and CDR2 SMNVEV (reference sequence). The CDR3 totals 13 residues. The CDR3 protein is CASSAAGRETQYF. In DNA, the CDR3 is TGTGCCAGCAGTGCAGCGGGAAGGGAGACCCAGTACTTC.